This TCR beta chain emerged from a study of blood T cell repertoires in COVID-19. For the study at large: The samples span acute and convalescent COVID-19 from the United States, Italy and Spain.

The protocol was immunoSEQ multiplex PCR, while the TCRdb copy is restricted to in-frame clones and leaves out a portion. The sample contains 200,000 to 300,000 clones, roughly 90% of which appear only once. V was cut by 2 bases and J by 7 bases, with 10 bases left in between. Germline loops: CDR1 SGHDT, CDR2 YYEEEE. The CDR3 contains 12 residues. The source of this sequence is a man in his thirties or forties with active or convalescent COVID-19. The sequencing sample was made of peripheral blood. V usage is TRBV5-6 and J usage is TRBJ2-7; D might be TRBD1 (6 bases). The CDR3 region is CASSLQGFEQYF. Here the CDR3 DNA reads TGTGCCAGCAGCTTACAGGGTTTTGAGCAGTACTTC.